Only a few counts were recorded for the clone carrying this T cell receptor (beta chain). Its target is unknown. Sequencing relied on a cDNA template that was reverse transcribed from extracted RNA. Profiling relied on immunoSEQ multiplex PCR, and the TCRdb table lists in-frame clones only, not all of them. The sample has around 200,000 clones, roughly 61% seen once. The treatment was: oral pan-JAK inhibitor, 5-10 mg twice daily. This record comes from a study of CD8+ T cells in alopecia areata. Study background: The drug, oral tofacitinib, was given to treated patients at 5 to 10 mg twice daily. The study, taken as a whole, reports: Besides other cells, scalp samples also yield sequences of resident alphabeta T cells from normal skin. Links between baseline CD8+ expansion and response need larger treated cohorts.

The CDR3 loop spans 13 amino acids. V shed 3 bases and J shed 6 bases, with 11 bases lying between them. Germline V gene data show CDR1 as SEHNR and CDR2 as FQNEAQ (reference sequence). The chain recombines TRBV7-9 with TRBJ1-1; D is perhaps TRBD1 (5 bases). The material sequenced was CD8+ T cells sorted from blood, taken at week 24, from a patient treated with tofacitinib. This TCR was recovered from a human donor with alopecia areata. The CDR3 here is CASSFGGDAEAFF. The CDR3 DNA reads TGTGCCAGCAGCTTTGGGGGAGACGCTGAAGCTTTCTTT.